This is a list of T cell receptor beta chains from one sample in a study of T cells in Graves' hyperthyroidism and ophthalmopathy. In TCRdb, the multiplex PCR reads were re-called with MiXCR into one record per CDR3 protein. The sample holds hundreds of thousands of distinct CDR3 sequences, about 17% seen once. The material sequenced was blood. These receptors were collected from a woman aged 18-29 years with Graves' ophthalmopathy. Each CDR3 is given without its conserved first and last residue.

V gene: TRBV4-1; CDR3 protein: ASSPRGSGSREQF
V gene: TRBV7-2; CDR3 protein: ASSLDRGNYGYT
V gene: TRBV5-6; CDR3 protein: ASRSWEGQETQY
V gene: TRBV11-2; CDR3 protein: ASSPQPGLLSGANVLT
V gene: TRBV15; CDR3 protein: ATSGERGRSHNEQF
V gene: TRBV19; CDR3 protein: ASSRTSGPNTGELF
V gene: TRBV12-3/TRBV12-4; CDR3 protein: ASSLAGALTDTQY
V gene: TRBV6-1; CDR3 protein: ASSPTRGSGANVLT
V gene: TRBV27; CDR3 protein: ATRGGTVLEQY
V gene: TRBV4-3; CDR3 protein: ASSQEGPRGRIYEQY
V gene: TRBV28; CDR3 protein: ASSSLAENTGELF
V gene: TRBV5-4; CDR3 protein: ASSQAGTGGYGYT
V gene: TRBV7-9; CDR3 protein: ASRSGQGNTIY
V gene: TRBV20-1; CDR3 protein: SARGGGTGHSPLH
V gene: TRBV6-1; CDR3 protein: ASSRDRGNSPLH
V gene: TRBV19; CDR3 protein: ASSIRSGGAGQPQH
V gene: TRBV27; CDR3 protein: ASSFLSNFTQY